This T cell receptor beta chain was documented in a study of blood T cell repertoires in COVID-19. Study summary: Spain, Italy and the United States supplied samples that represented acute and convalescent COVID-19. From T cells, B-cell-depleted T cells, or PBMCs came the material, which was cDNA or gDNA.

The V and J ends lost 1 base and 0 bases respectively, with 20 bases between them. The CDR3 extends over 19 amino acids. CDR1 and CDR2 from the germline V gene are MGHRA and YSYEKL. Cohorts were determined from participant-reported clinical history. The assay was immunoSEQ multiplex PCR, and TCRdb's table has in-frame clones only and misses some. This repertoire shows about 200,000 clones, 86% found once; its top ten account for 3.5% to 4.5%. The specimen sequenced was PBMCs or T cells enriched from blood (not recorded which). This TCR derives from a woman aged 35 to 49 with acute COVID-19. This chain connects TRBV4-1 to TRBJ2-3, with D possibly TRBD2 on 6 matching bases. DNA for the CDR3: TGCGCCAGCAGCCAAGTGAGCGGATCACTCAGCGGGAGCACAGATACGCAGTATTTT. Translation gives CASSQVSGSLSGSTDTQYF.